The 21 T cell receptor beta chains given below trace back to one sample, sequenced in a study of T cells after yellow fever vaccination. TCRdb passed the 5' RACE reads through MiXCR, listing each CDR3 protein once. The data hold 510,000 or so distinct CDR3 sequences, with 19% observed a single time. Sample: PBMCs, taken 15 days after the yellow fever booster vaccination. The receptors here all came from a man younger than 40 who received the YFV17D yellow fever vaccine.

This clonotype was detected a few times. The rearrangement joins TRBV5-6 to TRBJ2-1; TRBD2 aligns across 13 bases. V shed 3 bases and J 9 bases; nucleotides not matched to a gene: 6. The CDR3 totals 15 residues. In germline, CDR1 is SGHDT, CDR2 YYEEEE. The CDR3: CASSSPGLAGSEQFF. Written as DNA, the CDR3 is TGTGCCAGCAGCTCGCCGGGACTAGCGGGAAGTGAGCAGTTCTTC.

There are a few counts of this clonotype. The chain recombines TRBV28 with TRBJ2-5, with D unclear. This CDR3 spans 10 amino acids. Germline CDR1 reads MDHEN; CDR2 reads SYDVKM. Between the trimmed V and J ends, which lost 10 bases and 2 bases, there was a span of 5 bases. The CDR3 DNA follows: TGTGCCACCGGACAAGAGACCCAGTACTTC. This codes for CATGQETQYF. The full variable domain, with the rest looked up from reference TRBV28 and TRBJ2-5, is DVKVTQSSRYLVKRTGEKVFLECVQDMDHENMFWYRQDPGLGLRLIYFSYDVKMKEKGDIPEGYSVSREKKERFSLILESASTNQTSMYLCATGQETQYFGPGTRLLVL.

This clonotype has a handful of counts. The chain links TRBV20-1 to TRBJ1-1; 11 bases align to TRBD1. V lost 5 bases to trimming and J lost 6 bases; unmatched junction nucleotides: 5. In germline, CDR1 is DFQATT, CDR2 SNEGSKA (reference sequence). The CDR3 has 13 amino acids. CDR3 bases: TGCAGTGCTGGACAGGGGGCTACCCCTGAAGCTTTCTTT. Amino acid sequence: CSAGQGATPEAFF.

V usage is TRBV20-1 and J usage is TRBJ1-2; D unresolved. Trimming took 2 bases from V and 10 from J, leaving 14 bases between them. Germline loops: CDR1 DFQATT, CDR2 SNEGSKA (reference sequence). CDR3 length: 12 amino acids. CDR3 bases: TGCAGTGCTAGACCCGGCCGTTCTGACTACACCTTC. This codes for CSARPGRSDYTF.

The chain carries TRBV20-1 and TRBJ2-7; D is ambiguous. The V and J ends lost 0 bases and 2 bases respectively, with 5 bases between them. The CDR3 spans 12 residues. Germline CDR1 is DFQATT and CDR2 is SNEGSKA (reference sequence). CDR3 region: CSARDQTYEQYF. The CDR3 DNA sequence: TGCAGTGCTAGAGACCAAACCTACGAGCAGTACTTC.

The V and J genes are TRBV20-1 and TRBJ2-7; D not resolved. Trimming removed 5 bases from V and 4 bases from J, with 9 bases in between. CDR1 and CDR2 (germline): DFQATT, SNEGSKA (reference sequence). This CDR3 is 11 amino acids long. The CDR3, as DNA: TGCAGTGCTCACGACCGGTACGAGCAGTACTTC. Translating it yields CSAHDRYEQYF.

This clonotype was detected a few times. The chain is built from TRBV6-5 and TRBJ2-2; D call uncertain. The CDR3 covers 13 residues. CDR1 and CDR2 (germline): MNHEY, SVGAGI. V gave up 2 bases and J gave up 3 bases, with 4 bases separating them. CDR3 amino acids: CASSYVDTGELFF. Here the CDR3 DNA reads TGTGCCAGCAGTTACGTGGACACCGGGGAGCTGTTTTTT.

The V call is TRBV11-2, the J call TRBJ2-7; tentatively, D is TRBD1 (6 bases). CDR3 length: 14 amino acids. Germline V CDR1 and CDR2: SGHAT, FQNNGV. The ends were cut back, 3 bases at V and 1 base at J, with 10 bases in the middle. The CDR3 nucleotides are TGTGCCAGCAGCTTCACAGGGAATTCCTACGAGCAGTACTTC. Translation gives CASSFTGNSYEQYF.

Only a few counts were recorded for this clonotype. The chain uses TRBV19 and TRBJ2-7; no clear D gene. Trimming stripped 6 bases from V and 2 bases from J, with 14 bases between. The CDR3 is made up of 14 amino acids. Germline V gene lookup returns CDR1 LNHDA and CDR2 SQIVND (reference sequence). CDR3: CASRPSDGPYEQYF. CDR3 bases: TGTGCCAGTAGACCTTCGGACGGCCCCTACGAGCAGTACTTC.

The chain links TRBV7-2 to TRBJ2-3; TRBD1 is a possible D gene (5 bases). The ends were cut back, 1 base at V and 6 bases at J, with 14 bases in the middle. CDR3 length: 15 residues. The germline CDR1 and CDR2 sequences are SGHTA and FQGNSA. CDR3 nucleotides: TGTGCCAGCAGCTTAGGGTCAGGGCCGGGCGATACGCAGTATTTT. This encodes CASSLGSGPGDTQYF.

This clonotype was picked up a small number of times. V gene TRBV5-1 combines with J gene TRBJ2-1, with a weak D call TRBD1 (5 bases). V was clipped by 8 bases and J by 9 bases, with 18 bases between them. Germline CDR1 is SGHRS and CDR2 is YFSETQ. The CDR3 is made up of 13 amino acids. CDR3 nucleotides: TGCGCCAGTTCGGACACCAACCCCTTTGAGCAGTTCTTC. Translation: CASSDTNPFEQFF.

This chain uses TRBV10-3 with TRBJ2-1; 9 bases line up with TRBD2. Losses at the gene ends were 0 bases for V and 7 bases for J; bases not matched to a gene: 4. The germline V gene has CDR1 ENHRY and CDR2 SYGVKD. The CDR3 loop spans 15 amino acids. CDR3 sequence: CAISESTSGPNEQFF. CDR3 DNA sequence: TGTGCCATCAGTGAGTCCACTAGCGGGCCTAATGAGCAGTTCTTC.

The CDR3 DNA sequence: TGCAGCGTGTACGGGACACTACTCCTAAACACTGAAGCTTTCTTT. It codes for CSVYGTLLLNTEAFF. The chain joins TRBV29-1 to TRBJ1-1, with D maybe TRBD1 (6 bases). Between the trimmed V and J ends, which lost 6 bases and 2 bases, there was a span of 19 bases. CDR3 length: 15 amino acids. The germline gives CDR1 SQVTM, CDR2 ANQGSEA.

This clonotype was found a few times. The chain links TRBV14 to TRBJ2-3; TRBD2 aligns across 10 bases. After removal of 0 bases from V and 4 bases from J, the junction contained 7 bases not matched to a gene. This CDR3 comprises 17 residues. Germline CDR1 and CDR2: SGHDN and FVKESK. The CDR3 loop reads CASSQDVGLAGADTQYF. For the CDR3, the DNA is TGTGCCAGCAGCCAAGACGTTGGGCTAGCGGGAGCAGATACGCAGTATTTT.

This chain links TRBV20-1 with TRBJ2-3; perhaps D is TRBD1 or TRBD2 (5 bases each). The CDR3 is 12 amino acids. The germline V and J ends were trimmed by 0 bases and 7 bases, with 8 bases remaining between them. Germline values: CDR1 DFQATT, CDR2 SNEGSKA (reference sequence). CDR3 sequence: CSARDGGHTQYF. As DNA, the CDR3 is TGCAGTGCTAGAGATGGGGGTCATACGCAGTATTTT.

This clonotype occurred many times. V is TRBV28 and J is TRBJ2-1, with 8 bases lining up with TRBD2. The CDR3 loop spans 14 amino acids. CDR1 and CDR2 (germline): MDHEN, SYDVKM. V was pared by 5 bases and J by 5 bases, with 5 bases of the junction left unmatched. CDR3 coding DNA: TGTGCCAGCAGTCGAACTAGCGGCCACAATGAGCAGTTCTTC. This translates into CASSRTSGHNEQFF.

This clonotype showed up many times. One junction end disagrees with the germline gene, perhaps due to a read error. The CDR3 here is CASSLVSGANVLTF. The CDR3 coding sequence is TGTGCCAGCAGTTTAGTCTCTGGGGCCAACGTCCTGACTTTC. This rearrangement joins TRBV7-2 to TRBJ2-6; no firm D call. CDR1 and CDR2 (germline): SGHTA, FQGNSA. The CDR3 is made up of 14 amino acids.

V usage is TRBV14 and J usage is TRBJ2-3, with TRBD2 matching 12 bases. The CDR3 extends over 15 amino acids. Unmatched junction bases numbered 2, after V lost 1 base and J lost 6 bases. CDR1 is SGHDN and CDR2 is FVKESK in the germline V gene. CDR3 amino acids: CASSQGLAGADTQYF. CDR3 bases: TGTGCCAGCAGCCAAGGACTAGCGGGAGCCGATACGCAGTATTTT.

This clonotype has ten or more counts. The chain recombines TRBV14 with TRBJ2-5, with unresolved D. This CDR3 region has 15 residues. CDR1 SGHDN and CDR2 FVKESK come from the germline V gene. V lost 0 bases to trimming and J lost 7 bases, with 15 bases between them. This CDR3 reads CASSQDGPPGRTQYF. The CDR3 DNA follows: TGTGCCAGCAGCCAAGATGGACCCCCCGGTAGGACCCAGTACTTC.

The CDR3 DNA reads as TGCAGTGCCCCGGGAAGCCCGGGGGACACCATATATTTT. This sequence encodes CSAPGSPGDTIYF. This chain links TRBV20-1 with TRBJ1-3; the D gene is possibly TRBD1 (5 bases). CDR1 is DFQATT, CDR2 SNEGSKA, per germline (reference sequence). The CDR3 loop spans 13 amino acids. Trimming took off 6 bases at V and 8 bases at J, with 17 bases between the two ends.

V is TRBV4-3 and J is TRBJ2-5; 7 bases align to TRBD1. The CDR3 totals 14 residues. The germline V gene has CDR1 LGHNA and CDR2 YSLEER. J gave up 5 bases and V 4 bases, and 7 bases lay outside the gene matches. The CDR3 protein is CASSPDRVEETQYF. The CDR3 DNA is TGCGCCAGCAGCCCCGACAGGGTGGAGGAGACCCAGTACTTC.